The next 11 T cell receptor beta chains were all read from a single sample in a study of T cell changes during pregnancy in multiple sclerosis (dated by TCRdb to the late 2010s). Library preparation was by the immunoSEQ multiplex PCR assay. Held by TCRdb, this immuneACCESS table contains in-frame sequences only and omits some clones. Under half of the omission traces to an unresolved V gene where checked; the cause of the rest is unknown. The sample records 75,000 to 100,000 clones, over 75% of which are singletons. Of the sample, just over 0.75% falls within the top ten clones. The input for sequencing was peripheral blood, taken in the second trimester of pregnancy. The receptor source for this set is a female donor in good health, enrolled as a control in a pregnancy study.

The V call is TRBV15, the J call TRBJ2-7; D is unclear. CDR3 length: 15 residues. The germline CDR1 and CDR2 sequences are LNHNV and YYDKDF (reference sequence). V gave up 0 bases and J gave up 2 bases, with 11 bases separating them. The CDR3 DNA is TGTGCCACCAGCAGAGATGGAGACGGAACCTACGAGCAGTACTTC. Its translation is CATSRDGDGTYEQYF. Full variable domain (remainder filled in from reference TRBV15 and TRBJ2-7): DAMVIQNPRYQVTQFGKPVTLSCSQTLNHNVMYWYQQKSSQAPKLLFHYYDKDFNNEADTPDNFQSRRPNTSFCFLDIRSPGLGDTAMYLCATSRDGDGTYEQYFGPGTRLTVT.

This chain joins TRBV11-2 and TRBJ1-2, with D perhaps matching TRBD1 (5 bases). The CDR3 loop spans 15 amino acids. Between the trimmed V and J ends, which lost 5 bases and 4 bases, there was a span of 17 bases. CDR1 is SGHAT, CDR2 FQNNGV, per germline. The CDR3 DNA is TGTGCCAGCAGCCCTCGACCAGGGTTGGCCTATGGCTACACCTTC. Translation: CASSPRPGLAYGYTF. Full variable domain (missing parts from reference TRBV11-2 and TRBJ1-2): EAGVAQSPRYKIIEKRQSVAFWCNPISGHATLYWYQQILGQGPKLLIQFQNNGVVDDSQLPKDRFSAERLKGVDSTLKIQPAKLEDSAVYLCASSPRPGLAYGYTFGSGTRLTVV.

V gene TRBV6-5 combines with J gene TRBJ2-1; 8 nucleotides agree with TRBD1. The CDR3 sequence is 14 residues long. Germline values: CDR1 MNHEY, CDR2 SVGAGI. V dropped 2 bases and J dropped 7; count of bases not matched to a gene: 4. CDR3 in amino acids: CASSYDRGMNEQFF. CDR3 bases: TGTGCCAGCAGTTACGACAGGGGAATGAATGAGCAGTTCTTC.

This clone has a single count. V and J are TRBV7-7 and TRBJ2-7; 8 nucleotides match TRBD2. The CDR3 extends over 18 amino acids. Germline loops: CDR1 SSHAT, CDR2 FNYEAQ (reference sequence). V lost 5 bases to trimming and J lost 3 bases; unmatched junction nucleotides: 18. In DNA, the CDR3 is TGTGCCAGCAGCCCCGGGGGGGGTGGGGGCCGGGGGGTCTACGAGCAGTACTTC. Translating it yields CASSPGGGGGRGVYEQYF. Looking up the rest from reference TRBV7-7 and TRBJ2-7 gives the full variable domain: GAGVSQSPRYKVTKRGQDVTLRCDPISSHATLYWYQQALGQGPEFLTYFNYEAQPDKSGLPSDRFSAERPEGSISTLTIQRTEQRDSAMYRCASSPGGGGGRGVYEQYFGPGTRLTVT.

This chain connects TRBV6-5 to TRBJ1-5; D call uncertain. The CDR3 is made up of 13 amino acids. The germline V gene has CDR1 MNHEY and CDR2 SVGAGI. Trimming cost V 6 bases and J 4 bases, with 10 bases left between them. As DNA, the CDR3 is TGTGCCAGCAGGGCATGGGAGAATCAGCCCCAGCATTTT. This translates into CASRAWENQPQHF.

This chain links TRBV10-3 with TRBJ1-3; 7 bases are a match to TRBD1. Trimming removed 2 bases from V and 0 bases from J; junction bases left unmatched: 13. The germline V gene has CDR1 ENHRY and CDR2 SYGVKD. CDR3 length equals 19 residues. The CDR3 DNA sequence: TGTGCCATCAGTGAGGCTATTTTCGGTTGGGACAGCTCTGGAAACACCATATATTTT. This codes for CAISEAIFGWDSSGNTIYF.

The CDR3 nucleotides read TGTGCCAGCAGCTCTTCCTACCGTACGCAGTATTTT. The encoded protein is CASSSSYRTQYF. V is TRBV5-4 and J is TRBJ2-3; D gene ambiguous. V shed 3 bases and J shed 8 bases, with 10 bases lying between them. CDR3 length equals 12 residues. In germline, CDR1 is SGHNT, CDR2 YYREEE (reference sequence). The complete variable domain, with remaining parts taken from reference TRBV5-4 and TRBJ2-3, reads ETGVTQSPTHLIKTRGQQVTLRCSSQSGHNTVSWYQQALGQGPQFIFQYYREEENGRGNFPPRFSGLQFPNYSSELNVNALELDDSALYLCASSSSYRTQYFGPGTRLTVL.

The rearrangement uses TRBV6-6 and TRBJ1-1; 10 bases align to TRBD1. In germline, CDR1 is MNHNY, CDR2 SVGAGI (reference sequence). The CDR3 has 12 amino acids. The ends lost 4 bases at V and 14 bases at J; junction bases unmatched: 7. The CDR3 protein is CASSFGDRGRFF. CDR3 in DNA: TGTGCCAGCAGTTTTGGGGACAGGGGCCGCTTCTTT.

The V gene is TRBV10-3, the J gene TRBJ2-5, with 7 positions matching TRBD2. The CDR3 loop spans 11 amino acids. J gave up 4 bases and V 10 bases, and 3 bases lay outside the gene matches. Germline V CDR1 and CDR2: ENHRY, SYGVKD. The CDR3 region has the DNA TGTGCCACGGGGGAGGGAGAGACCCAGTACTTC. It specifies CATGEGETQYF.

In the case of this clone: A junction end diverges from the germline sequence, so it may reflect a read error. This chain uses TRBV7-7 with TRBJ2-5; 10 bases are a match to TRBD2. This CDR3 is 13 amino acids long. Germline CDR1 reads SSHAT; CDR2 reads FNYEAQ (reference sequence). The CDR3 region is CASSSTSGETQYF. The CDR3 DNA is TGTGCTAGCAGCTCGACTAGCGGGGAGACCCAGTACTTC.

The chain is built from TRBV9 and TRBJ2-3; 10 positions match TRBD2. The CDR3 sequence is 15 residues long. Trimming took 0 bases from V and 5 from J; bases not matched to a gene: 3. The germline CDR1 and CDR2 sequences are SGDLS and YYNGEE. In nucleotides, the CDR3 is TGTGCCAGCAGCGTAGAATCTAGCGGGGGAGATACGCAGTATTTT. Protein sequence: CASSVESSGGDTQYF.